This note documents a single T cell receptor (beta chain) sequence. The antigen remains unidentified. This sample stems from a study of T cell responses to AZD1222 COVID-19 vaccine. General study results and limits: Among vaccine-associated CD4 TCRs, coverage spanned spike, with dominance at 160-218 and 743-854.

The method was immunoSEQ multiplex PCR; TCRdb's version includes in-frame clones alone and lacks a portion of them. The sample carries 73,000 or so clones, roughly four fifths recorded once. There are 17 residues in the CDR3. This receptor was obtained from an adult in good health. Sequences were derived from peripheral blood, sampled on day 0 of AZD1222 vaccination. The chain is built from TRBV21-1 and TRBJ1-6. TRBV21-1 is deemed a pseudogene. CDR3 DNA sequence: TGTGCCAGCAGCAAAGGAAGACGCCCTGAGGGTAATTCACCCCTCCACTTT. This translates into CASSKGRRPEGNSPLHF.